Listed below are T cell receptor beta chains from one sample, sequenced in a study of T cells after yellow fever vaccination. TCRdb processed the 5' RACE reads anew with MiXCR; each CDR3 protein has one entry. The sample holds some 290,000 distinct CDR3 sequences, 9.5% to 12% seen once. The sample was CD4+ T cells sorted from PBMCs, taken 45 days after the yellow fever booster vaccination. Receptor source: a man between 18 and 29 years old who received the YFV17D yellow fever vaccine. The CDR3 runs from the conserved cysteine through the conserved F or W. Each record gives: D gene, V gene, J gene, CDR3 length, clone size, CDR3 protein, CDR3 DNA. The D gene is left open where the match is weak. Not all rows give a size; the values are once, few, many and, for expanded clones, a class.

>NA|TRBV29-1|TRBJ1-1|14|few
CSVPRGGMNTEAFF
TGCAGCGTCCCCCGTGGGGGGATGAACACTGAAGCTTTCTTT
>NA|TRBV7-3|TRBJ2-3|15|NA
CASSLGSGSGDTQYF
TGTGCCAGCAGCTTAGGGTCTGGGTCGGGAGATACGCAGTATTTT
>NA|TRBV28|TRBJ1-2|12|NA
CASSLMHYGYTF
TGTGCCAGCAGTTTAATGCACTATGGCTACACCTTC
>NA|TRBV6-6|TRBJ1-1|14|many
CASRYGDMNTEAFF
TGTGCCAGCAGGTACGGCGACATGAACACTGAAGCTTTCTTT
>NA|TRBV24-1|TRBJ2-3|15|many
CATSTAKGGTDTQYF
TGTGCCACCAGTACCGCAAAGGGCGGGACAGATACGCAGTATTTT
>TRBD2|TRBV4-3|TRBJ2-1|16|NA
CASSYLAGGAPGEQFF
TGCGCCAGCAGCTATTTAGCGGGGGGCGCCCCAGGAGAGCAGTTCTTC
>NA|TRBV27|TRBJ2-6|13|many
CASRLSGANVLTF
TGTGCCAGCAGGCTCTCTGGGGCCAACGTCCTGACTTTC
>TRBD2|TRBV12-3/TRBV12-4|TRBJ2-3|16|NA
CASSVRLAGVSDTQYF
TGTGCCAGCAGTGTACGACTAGCGGGGGTGTCGGATACGCAGTATTTT
>TRBD1|TRBV25-1|TRBJ1-5|17|NA
CASSDSSSGGAGQPQHF
TGTGCCAGCAGTGATAGTTCTTCAGGGGGCGCGGGTCAGCCCCAGCATTTT
>NA|TRBV6-5|TRBJ2-1|13|few
CASVGTDYNEQFF
TGTGCCAGCGTTGGGACTGACTACAATGAGCAGTTCTTC
>NA|TRBV2|TRBJ2-3|14|NA
CASSRSGHTDTQYF
TGTGCCAGCAGCCGGAGTGGCCACACAGATACGCAGTATTTT